These T cell receptor beta chains were read from a single sample in a study of CD8+CD57+ T cells in acquired aplastic anemia. TCRdb recomputed calls from the reads with MiXCR, one row per CDR3 protein. The sample contains under 500,000 distinct CDR3 sequences, about a third of which appear only once. Sequencing was done on a sample of sorted CD4+, CD8+, or CD8+CD57+ T cells (not recorded which) from PBMCs. The receptors shown here come from a human donor with aplastic anemia. CDR3s include the opening cysteine and the closing phenylalanine or tryptophan. Fields, in order: D gene, clone size, V gene, J gene, CDR3 DNA, CDR3 protein. The D gene is left open where the match is weak. Expanded clones get a size class; other rows say once, few or many, or leave the size out.

TRBD2	many	TRBV7-2	TRBJ2-7	TGTGCCAGCAGCTTACAAGCGGGGCCCTACGAGCAGTACTTC	CASSLQAGPYEQYF
-	few	TRBV7-3	TRBJ2-1	TGTGCCAGCAGCCTAAGCGAGAGCAATGAGCAGTTCTTC	CASSLSESNEQFF
TRBD1	many	TRBV2	TRBJ1-6	TGTGCCAGCAGCCAAACAGGGGTTTTGTATTCACCCCTCCACTTT	CASSQTGVLYSPLHF
TRBD1	many	TRBV7-2	TRBJ2-7	TGTGCCAGCAGTCGCGCAAGGGACAGATGGTACGAGCAGTACTTC	CASSRARDRWYEQYF
-	-	TRBV24-1	TRBJ2-7	TGTGCCAGCACCTGGACGGAGTCCTACGAGCAGTACTTC	CASTWTESYEQYF
-	-	TRBV2	TRBJ1-3	TGTGCCAGTCACAATCCCTTCGGCTCCCGCTCTGGAAGCACCATATATTTT	CASHNPFGSRSGSTIYF
TRBD2	-	TRBV15	TRBJ2-1	TGTGCCACCAGCAGGGCTGGGACTAGCGTACAGGGTGAGCAGTTCTTC	CATSRAGTSVQGEQFF
-	many	TRBV2	TRBJ2-3	TGTGCCAGCGGGCCCGGGACAGATACGCAGTATTTT	CASGPGTDTQYF
-	-	TRBV24-1	TRBJ1-5	TGTGCCACCAGTGATAGCAGATCTAGCAATCAGCCCCAGCATTTT	CATSDSRSSNQPQHF
TRBD2	-	TRBV7-3	TRBJ2-3	TGTGCCAGCAGCCCGTGGACTAGCAGTTTCACAGATACGCAGTATTTT	CASSPWTSSFTDTQYF
-	few	TRBV7-8	TRBJ1-1	TGTGCCAGCAGCTTAGTGAGTTCGGGGAACACTGAAGCTTTCTTT	CASSLVSSGNTEAFF
-	many	TRBV12-3/TRBV12-4	TRBJ2-3	TGTGCCAGCAGTCCCTGGGGGGGCACAGATACGCAGTATTTT	CASSPWGGTDTQYF
-	many	TRBV9	TRBJ2-5	TGTGCCAGCAGCGTAGAACTGGTGGGGACCCAGTACTTC	CASSVELVGTQYF
-	-	TRBV14	TRBJ1-3	TGTGCCAGCAGCCAAGGACACAGTGGAAACACCATATATTTT	CASSQGHSGNTIYF
-	many	TRBV2	TRBJ1-2	TGTGCCAGCAGTCCCAACGCCCCCTATGGCTACACCTTC	CASSPNAPYGYTF
TRBD1	many	TRBV20-1	TRBJ1-6	TGCAGTGCAAAGACAGGGATTGATTCACCCCTCCACTTT	CSAKTGIDSPLHF
-	few	TRBV27	TRBJ2-7	TGTGCCAGCAGCCTAGGGTTCGGCGAGCAGTACTTC	CASSLGFGEQYF
-	-	TRBV2	TRBJ1-2	TGTGCCAGCATGCGGCGGGTTTGGGGCTACACCTTC	CASMRRVWGYTF
-	few	TRBV24-1	TRBJ1-1	TGTGCCAGCTCACGGGCAGGTCAGGAGAACACTGAAGCTTTCTTT	CASSRAGQENTEAFF
TRBD1	many	TRBV4-3	TRBJ1-6	TGCGCCAGCAGCCAAGTGGACAGGGGGGAGTCCCTCCACTTT	CASSQVDRGESLHF
-	-	TRBV20-1	TRBJ1-1	TGCAGTGCGGACACTGGAGCTTTCTTT	CSADTGAFF
TRBD2	many	TRBV2	TRBJ2-5	TGTGCCAGCAGTGAAGCAGCGCTAGCGGGGGTAGAGACCCAGTACTTC	CASSEAALAGVETQYF
-	-	TRBV10-3	TRBJ1-3	TGCGCCATCAGTAACGACGCAGGCCGGGGGGCTGGAAACACCATATATTTT	CAISNDAGRGAGNTIYF
-	-	TRBV19	TRBJ1-1	TGTGCCAGCCGGACATTCGAGAACACTGAAGCTTTCTTT	CASRTFENTEAFF
TRBD1	many	TRBV20-1	TRBJ2-3	TGCAGTGCTCTGGGACAGGCCTATACGCAGTATTTT	CSALGQAYTQYF
TRBD1	-	TRBV28	TRBJ2-7	TGTGCCAGCAGTTTAGGGGACAGGGACCACGAGCAGTACTTC	CASSLGDRDHEQYF
-	few	TRBV20-1	TRBJ2-2	TGCAGTGCGCTTCACGGAATCACCGGGGAGCTGTTTTTT	CSALHGITGELFF
-	many	TRBV2	TRBJ2-3	TGTGCCAGCAGTGAAGGGGCGATAGATACGCAGTATTTT	CASSEGAIDTQYF
-	many	TRBV7-8	TRBJ2-7	TGTGCCAGCAGCCGGGGACGGGGCTACGAGCAGTACTTC	CASSRGRGYEQYF
TRBD1	-	TRBV5-1	TRBJ1-2	TGCGCCAGCAGCTCATCCGGGACAGGCTACTATGGCTACACCTTC	CASSSSGTGYYGYTF
TRBD1	few	TRBV7-3	TRBJ2-5	TGTGCCAGCAGCTTAACAGGGACAGGGGGAGGAGAGACCCAGTACTTC	CASSLTGTGGGETQYF
TRBD1	-	TRBV29-1	TRBJ2-7	TGCAGCGTGTCAGGGGGACAGGGGTCCTACGAGCAGTACTTC	CSVSGGQGSYEQYF
-	many	TRBV19	TRBJ2-5	TGTGCCAGTAGTACCCCCGGACAGTACCAAGAGACCCAGTACTTC	CASSTPGQYQETQYF
-	many	TRBV7-9	TRBJ1-5	TGTGCCAGCAGCTTAGACCCGACTGGGGGTGGCAATCAGCCCCAGCATTTT	CASSLDPTGGGNQPQHF
TRBD1	-	TRBV20-1	TRBJ1-1	TGCAGTCCGGGGACAGGCGGGAACACTGAAGCTTTCTTT	CSPGTGGNTEAFF
-	many	TRBV20-1	TRBJ1-1	TGCAGTGCTGAGACGGGACAAGTATCTTTCTTT	CSAETGQVSFF
-	few	TRBV29-1	TRBJ2-3	TGCAGCGTTGAAGCCGGGACAACTAGCACAGATACGCAGTATTTT	CSVEAGTTSTDTQYF
-	many	TRBV19	TRBJ1-1	TGTGCCAGTAGTATACCGGGGGCAACTGAAGCTTTCTTT	CASSIPGATEAFF
-	-	TRBV3-1	TRBJ1-2	TGTGCCAGCAGTTCGTTCCAACAGGGCAGGGGCTACACCTTC	CASSSFQQGRGYTF
TRBD1	many	TRBV20-1	TRBJ2-7	TGCAGTGCCTTCGACAGGGGGCGATCCTACGAGCAGTACTTC	CSAFDRGRSYEQYF
-	-	TRBV4-1	TRBJ2-2	TGCGCCAGAACCGGGGAGCTGTTTTTT	CARTGELFF
-	-	TRBV9	TRBJ1-2	TGTGCCAGCAGGCAGGGGAACTATGGCTACACCTTC	CASRQGNYGYTF
-	many	TRBV2	TRBJ2-2	TGTGCCAGCACCGTACTTAGGGATACCGGGGAGCTGTTTTTT	CASTVLRDTGELFF
TRBD2	many	TRBV7-2	TRBJ2-7	TGTGCCAGCAGCTTAGTGGCGGGAGTTCTCGAGCAGTACTTC	CASSLVAGVLEQYF
-	many	TRBV11-3	TRBJ2-1	TGTGCCAGCAGCCCAAGTGCCTCGGTCAATGAGCAGTTCTTC	CASSPSASVNEQFF
TRBD2	few	TRBV15	TRBJ2-7	TGTGCCAGCAGTTTATCACTAGCGGCTTCCTACGAGCAGTACTTC	CASSLSLAASYEQYF
-	-	TRBV15	TRBJ1-5	TGTGCCACCAGCAGCACAGGGCTGAGTCAGCCCCAGCATTTT	CATSSTGLSQPQHF
-	many	TRBV15	TRBJ1-2	TGTGCCACCAGCAGAGAGGCCCAAGTCAGGGGTAACTATGGCTACACCTTC	CATSREAQVRGNYGYTF
-	few	TRBV7-6	TRBJ2-5	TGTGCCAGCAGCCTCTGGGCAGGGGGGCAAGAGACCCAGTACTTC	CASSLWAGGQETQYF
-	-	TRBV19	TRBJ1-3	TGTGCCAGTAGTGCAGGGATTGGAAACACCATATATTTT	CASSAGIGNTIYF
TRBD1	-	TRBV15	TRBJ2-7	TGTGCCACCAGCCAAGGGGGCCGAGATTACGAGCAGTACTTC	CATSQGGRDYEQYF
-	-	TRBV28	TRBJ2-2	TGTGCCAGCAGTTTGCAGTCTTTAGGGGAGCTGTTTTTT	CASSLQSLGELFF
TRBD1	many	TRBV20-1	TRBJ1-2	TGCAGTGCTAGTCCACCCGGGACAGCCCCTAACTATGGCTACACCTTC	CSASPPGTAPNYGYTF
-	many	TRBV5-1	TRBJ1-6	TGCGCCAGCAGCTTGGGGGTCGGGCTGGGACTTTCACCCCTCCACTTT	CASSLGVGLGLSPLHF
TRBD2	-	TRBV12-3/TRBV12-4	TRBJ2-7	TGTGCCAGCAGTTCCACCCGACTAGCGGGAGGCCCGCGCCGCTCCTACGAGCAGTACTTC	CASSSTRLAGGPRRSYEQYF
TRBD1	-	TRBV24-1	TRBJ2-5	TGTGCCACCAGTGATCCCGGGACAGGCCAAGAGACCCAGTACTTC	CATSDPGTGQETQYF